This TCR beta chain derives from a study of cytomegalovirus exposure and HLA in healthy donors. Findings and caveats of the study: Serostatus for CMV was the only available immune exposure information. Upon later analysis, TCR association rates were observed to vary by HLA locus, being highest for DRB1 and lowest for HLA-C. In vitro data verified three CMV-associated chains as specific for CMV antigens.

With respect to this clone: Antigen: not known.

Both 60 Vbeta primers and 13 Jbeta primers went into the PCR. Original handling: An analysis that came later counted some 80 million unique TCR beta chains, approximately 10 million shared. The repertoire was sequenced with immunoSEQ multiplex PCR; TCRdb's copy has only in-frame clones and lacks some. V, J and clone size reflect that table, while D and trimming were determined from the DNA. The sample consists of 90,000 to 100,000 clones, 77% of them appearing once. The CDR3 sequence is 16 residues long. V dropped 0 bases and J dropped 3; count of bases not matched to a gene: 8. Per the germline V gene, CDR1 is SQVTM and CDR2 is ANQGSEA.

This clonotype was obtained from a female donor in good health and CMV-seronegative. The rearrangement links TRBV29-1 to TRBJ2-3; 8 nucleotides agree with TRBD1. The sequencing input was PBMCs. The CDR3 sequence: CSVEDPGQGATDTQYF. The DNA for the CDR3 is TGCAGCGTTGAAGATCCAGGACAGGGTGCGACAGATACGCAGTATTTT.